This is a list of T cell receptor beta chains from one sample in a study of cytomegalovirus exposure and HLA in healthy donors. TCRdb's copy holds only in-frame clones and misses some; the assay was immunoSEQ multiplex PCR. The table shows approximately 150,000 clones, with around four fifths occurring only once. Specimen: PBMCs. The receptors here all came from a young man in good health and CMV-seropositive. The CDR3 runs from the conserved cysteine through the conserved F or W. The order of the fields is clone size, V gene, D gene, CDR3 length, J gene, CDR3 protein, CDR3 DNA. D genes are given only for firm matches. Clone size is given for some rows only: seen once, a few or many times, or a class if the clone is expanded.

size: NA; V: TRBV7-7; D: TRBD1; length: 14; J: TRBJ2-1; CDR3: CASSHRDRGNEQFF; DNA: TGTGCTAGCAGCCACCGGGACAGGGGAAATGAGCAGTTCTTC
size: NA; V: TRBV15; D: NA; length: 18; J: TRBJ2-1; CDR3: CATSRGDFSGGAIRKQFF; DNA: TGTGCCACCAGCAGAGGGGATTTTAGTGGGGGGGCGATAAGGAAGCAGTTCTTC
size: NA; V: TRBV7-2; D: TRBD2; length: 16; J: TRBJ2-3; CDR3: CASSLKGLGSADTQYF; DNA: TGTGCCAGCAGCTTAAAGGGACTAGGAAGTGCGGATACGCAGTATTTT
size: NA; V: TRBV27; D: NA; length: 15; J: TRBJ2-4; CDR3: CASSSGGRERYIQYF; DNA: TGTGCCAGCAGTTCCGGGGGACGGGAGCGATATATTCAGTACTTC
size: few; V: TRBV10-3; D: NA; length: 13; J: TRBJ2-5; CDR3: CAISESGAETQYF; DNA: TGTGCCATCAGTGAGTCGGGGGCAGAGACCCAGTACTTC
size: NA; V: TRBV21-1; D: NA; length: 16; J: TRBJ2-7; CDR3: CASRFRGPGHLLEQYF; DNA: TGTGCCAGCAGGTTCAGAGGTCCAGGGCATCTCCTGGAGCAGTACTTC
size: NA; V: TRBV6-6; D: NA; length: 14; J: TRBJ1-1; CDR3: CASSTPGLGSKAFF; DNA: TGTGCCAGCAGTACCCCGGGACTAGGGTCGAAGGCTTTCTTT
size: NA; V: TRBV11-2; D: TRBD1; length: 15; J: TRBJ2-7; CDR3: CASSVYRGSSYEQYF; DNA: TGTGCCAGCAGCGTATACAGGGGGTCCTCCTACGAGCAGTACTTC
size: NA; V: TRBV28; D: TRBD2; length: 14; J: TRBJ2-5; CDR3: CASRASGRLETQYF; DNA: TGTGCCAGCAGGGCTAGCGGGAGGTTAGAGACCCAGTACTTC
size: once; V: TRBV27; D: TRBD1; length: 12; J: TRBJ1-5; CDR3: CASSALGQAQHF; DNA: TGTGCCAGCAGCGCCCTCGGACAGGCCCAGCATTTT
size: NA; V: TRBV4-1; D: NA; length: 20; J: TRBJ2-3; CDR3: CASSQDRGSFYGERTDTQYF; DNA: TGCGCCAGCAGCCAAGATAGAGGCTCTTTTTACGGGGAACGCACAGATACGCAGTATTTT
size: NA; V: TRBV27; D: TRBD1; length: 16; J: TRBJ2-1; CDR3: CASSTIGQGMYNEQFF; DNA: TGTGCCAGCAGTACCATCGGACAGGGGATGTACAATGAGCAGTTCTTC
size: few; V: TRBV6-6; D: NA; length: 13; J: TRBJ2-7; CDR3: CASSRTATYEQYF; DNA: TGTGCCAGCAGCAGGACAGCTACCTACGAGCAGTACTTC
size: NA; V: TRBV7-9; D: NA; length: 13; J: TRBJ1-2; CDR3: CASSLGGGLDYTF; DNA: TGTGCCAGCAGCTTAGGCGGAGGGCTCGACTACACCTTC
size: NA; V: TRBV9; D: TRBD1; length: 13; J: TRBJ1-2; CDR3: CASSVAGGYGYTF; DNA: TGTGCCAGCAGCGTAGCAGGGGGTTATGGCTACACCTTC
size: NA; V: TRBV4-1; D: NA; length: 15; J: TRBJ2-3; CDR3: CASSQGFQFTDTQYF; DNA: TGCGCCAGCAGCCAAGGATTTCAGTTCACAGATACGCAGTATTTT
size: NA; V: TRBV27; D: NA; length: 15; J: TRBJ1-4; CDR3: CASSGAGMANEKLFF; DNA: TGTGCCAGCAGCGGAGCGGGGATGGCTAATGAAAAACTGTTTTTT
size: once; V: TRBV10-3; D: TRBD1; length: 15; J: TRBJ1-2; CDR3: CAISETWDRGHGYTF; DNA: TGTGCCATCAGTGAGACTTGGGACAGGGGGCATGGCTACACCTTC
size: NA; V: TRBV4-2; D: NA; length: 15; J: TRBJ1-4; CDR3: CASSQEFSGNEKLFF; DNA: TGTGCCAGCAGCCAAGAGTTCTCGGGAAATGAAAAACTGTTTTTT
size: NA; V: TRBV7-2; D: TRBD1; length: 14; J: TRBJ1-2; CDR3: CASSIQGGNYGYTF; DNA: TGTGCCAGCAGCATCCAGGGGGGTAACTATGGCTACACCTTC
size: NA; V: TRBV6-5; D: TRBD2; length: 16; J: TRBJ2-7; CDR3: CASSSLGSGSSYEQYF; DNA: TGTGCCAGCAGTTCCCTCGGGAGCGGGAGCTCCTACGAGCAGTACTTC
size: NA; V: TRBV30; D: TRBD1; length: 14; J: TRBJ1-5; CDR3: CAWSRDRGGQPQHF; DNA: TGTGCCTGGAGTCGCGACAGGGGCGGACAGCCCCAGCATTTT
size: NA; V: TRBV4-1; D: NA; length: 17; J: TRBJ2-7; CDR3: CASSQDLYRAISYEQYF; DNA: TGCGCCAGCAGCCAAGATCTGTACAGGGCAATTTCCTACGAGCAGTACTTC
size: few; V: TRBV5-5; D: NA; length: 13; J: TRBJ2-7; CDR3: CASSLWRGYEQYF; DNA: TGTGCCAGCAGCTTGTGGCGGGGATACGAGCAGTACTTC
size: NA; V: TRBV28; D: NA; length: 13; J: TRBJ2-5; CDR3: CASSLRQGGTQYF; DNA: TGTGCCAGCAGTTTACGGCAGGGGGGGACCCAGTACTTC
size: few; V: TRBV28; D: NA; length: 12; J: TRBJ1-1; CDR3: CASSSPRGEAFF; DNA: TGTGCCAGCAGTTCCCCTCGGGGGGAAGCTTTCTTT
size: NA; V: TRBV7-9; D: NA; length: 16; J: TRBJ1-1; CDR3: CASSPPQGGVNTEAFF; DNA: TGTGCCAGCAGCCCCCCGCAGGGAGGGGTGAACACTGAAGCTTTCTTT
size: once; V: TRBV15; D: NA; length: 14; J: TRBJ2-5; CDR3: CATSRVVFGETQYF; DNA: TGTGCCACCAGCAGAGTAGTTTTCGGGGAGACCCAGTACTTC
size: NA; V: TRBV6-1; D: NA; length: 12; J: TRBJ2-2; CDR3: CASSGPTGELFF; DNA: TGTGCCAGCAGCGGTCCCACCGGGGAGCTGTTTTTT
size: NA; V: TRBV27; D: TRBD1; length: 14; J: TRBJ1-1; CDR3: CASSFSRGRTEAFF; DNA: TGTGCCAGCAGTTTCAGCAGGGGGCGGACTGAAGCTTTCTTT
size: NA; V: TRBV6-6; D: NA; length: 14; J: TRBJ1-1; CDR3: CASRKQGANTEAFF; DNA: TGTGCCAGCAGAAAACAGGGTGCGAACACTGAAGCTTTCTTT
size: once; V: TRBV2; D: NA; length: 15; J: TRBJ2-7; CDR3: CASIVSQENSYEQYF; DNA: TGTGCCAGCATAGTCAGCCAGGAAAACTCCTACGAGCAGTACTTC
size: NA; V: TRBV5-1; D: NA; length: 15; J: TRBJ1-4; CDR3: CASTRNVGRGEKLFF; DNA: TGCGCCAGCACCCGAAACGTCGGGAGGGGTGAAAAACTGTTTTTT
size: NA; V: TRBV6-4; D: NA; length: 17; J: TRBJ1-2; CDR3: CASSEEGKTYPDYGYTF; DNA: TGTGCCAGCAGTGAGGAGGGCAAGACCTACCCAGACTACGGCTACACCTTC
size: few; V: TRBV2; D: NA; length: 14; J: TRBJ1-1; CDR3: CASTFTQGLAEAFF; DNA: TGTGCCAGCACCTTTACCCAGGGGTTGGCTGAAGCTTTCTTT
size: NA; V: TRBV27; D: TRBD2; length: 15; J: TRBJ2-5; CDR3: CASSLSSGLAQTQYF; DNA: TGTGCCAGCAGTTTATCGAGTGGACTAGCGCAGACCCAGTACTTC
size: NA; V: TRBV7-8; D: NA; length: 14; J: TRBJ1-6; CDR3: CASSLSVIHSPLHF; DNA: TGTGCCAGCAGCCTTTCAGTGATACATTCACCCCTCCACTTT
size: NA; V: TRBV11-3; D: NA; length: 17; J: TRBJ2-7; CDR3: CASSLVSRRREGHEQYF; DNA: TGTGCCAGCAGCTTAGTTTCCCGGAGGCGCGAAGGGCACGAGCAGTACTTC
size: NA; V: TRBV19; D: TRBD1; length: 15; J: TRBJ1-2; CDR3: CASRGQGATGYGYTF; DNA: TGTGCCAGTAGGGGACAGGGGGCCACCGGCTATGGCTACACCTTC
size: once; V: TRBV27; D: NA; length: 13; J: TRBJ1-1; CDR3: CASSLSFYTEAFF; DNA: TGTGCCAGCAGTTTAAGCTTTTACACTGAAGCTTTCTTT
size: NA; V: TRBV5-6; D: NA; length: 15; J: TRBJ2-5; CDR3: CASSLVGPTKETQYF; DNA: TGTGCCAGCAGCTTGGTAGGTCCCACTAAAGAGACCCAGTACTTC
size: NA; V: TRBV5-6; D: TRBD2; length: 16; J: TRBJ2-1; CDR3: CASSFGLAGPYNEQFF; DNA: TGTGCCAGCAGCTTCGGACTAGCGGGACCGTACAATGAGCAGTTCTTC